This T cell receptor beta chain was identified in a study of shared clonotypes between healthy human individuals. Trimming left V 8 bases short and J 2 bases short, with 16 bases between. From germline, CDR1 is SEHNR and CDR2 FQNEAQ (reference sequence). The length of the CDR3 is 14 residues. Measured with immunoSEQ multiplex PCR; TCRdb has only the in-frame clones, and not every one. The table lists more than 550,000 clones, approximately 72% of them singletons, with about 1.7% in the top ten. Sequencing was carried out using memory CD4+ T cells sorted from blood. Noted subset: CD45RA-negative fraction. The receptor was derived from a woman aged 25 to 39 in good health. The V and J genes are TRBV7-9 and TRBJ2-7; possibly TRBD1 for D (6 bases). The CDR3 sequence is CASRREGVTYEQYF. In nucleotides, the CDR3 is TGTGCCAGCCGGAGAGAGGGGGTTACCTACGAGCAGTACTTC.